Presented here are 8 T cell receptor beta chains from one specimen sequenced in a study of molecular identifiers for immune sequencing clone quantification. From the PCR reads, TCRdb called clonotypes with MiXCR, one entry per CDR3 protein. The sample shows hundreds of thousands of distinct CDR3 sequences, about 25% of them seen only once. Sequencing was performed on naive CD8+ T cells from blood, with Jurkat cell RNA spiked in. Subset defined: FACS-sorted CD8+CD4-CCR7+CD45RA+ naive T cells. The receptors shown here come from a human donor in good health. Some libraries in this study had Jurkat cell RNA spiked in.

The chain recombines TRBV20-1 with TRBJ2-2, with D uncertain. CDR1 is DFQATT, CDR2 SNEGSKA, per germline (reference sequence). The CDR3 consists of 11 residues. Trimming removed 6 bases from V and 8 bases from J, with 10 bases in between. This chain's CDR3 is CSATWMGELFF. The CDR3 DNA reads TGCAGTGCAACCTGGATGGGGGAGCTGTTTTTT.

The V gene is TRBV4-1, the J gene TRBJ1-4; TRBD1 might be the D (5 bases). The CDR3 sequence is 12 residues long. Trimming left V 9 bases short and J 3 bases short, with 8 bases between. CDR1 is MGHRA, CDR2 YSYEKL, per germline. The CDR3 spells CASSTANEKLFF. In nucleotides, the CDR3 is TGCGCCAGTTCGACAGCTAATGAAAAACTGTTTTTT.

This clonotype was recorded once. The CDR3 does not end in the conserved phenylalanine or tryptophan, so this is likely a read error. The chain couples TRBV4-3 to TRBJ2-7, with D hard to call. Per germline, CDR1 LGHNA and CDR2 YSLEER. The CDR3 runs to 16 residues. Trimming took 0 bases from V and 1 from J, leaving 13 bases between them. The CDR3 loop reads CASSQEHEIGSYEQYS. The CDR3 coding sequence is TGCGCCAGCAGCCAAGAGCACGAGATAGGATCCTACGAGCAGTACTCC.

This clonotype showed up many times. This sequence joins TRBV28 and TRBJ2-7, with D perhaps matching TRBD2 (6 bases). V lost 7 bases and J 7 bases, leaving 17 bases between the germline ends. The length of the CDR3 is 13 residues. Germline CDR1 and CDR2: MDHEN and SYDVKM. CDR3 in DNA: TGTGCCAGCACCCCCGATGAGGCGGGAGAGCAGTACTTC. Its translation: CASTPDEAGEQYF.

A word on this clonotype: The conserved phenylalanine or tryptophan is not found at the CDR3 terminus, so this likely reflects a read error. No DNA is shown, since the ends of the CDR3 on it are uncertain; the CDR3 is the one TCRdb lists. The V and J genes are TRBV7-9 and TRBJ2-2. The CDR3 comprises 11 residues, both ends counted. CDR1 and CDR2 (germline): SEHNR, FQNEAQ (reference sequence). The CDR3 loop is CASSLPGELLV.

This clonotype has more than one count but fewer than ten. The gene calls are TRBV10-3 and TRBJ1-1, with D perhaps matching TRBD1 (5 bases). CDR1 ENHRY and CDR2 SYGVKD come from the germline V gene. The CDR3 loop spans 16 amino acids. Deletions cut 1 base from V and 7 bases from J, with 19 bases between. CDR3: CAISELRDQVRGEAFF. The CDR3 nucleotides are TGTGCCATCAGTGAGTTAAGGGACCAAGTTCGAGGTGAAGCTTTCTTT.

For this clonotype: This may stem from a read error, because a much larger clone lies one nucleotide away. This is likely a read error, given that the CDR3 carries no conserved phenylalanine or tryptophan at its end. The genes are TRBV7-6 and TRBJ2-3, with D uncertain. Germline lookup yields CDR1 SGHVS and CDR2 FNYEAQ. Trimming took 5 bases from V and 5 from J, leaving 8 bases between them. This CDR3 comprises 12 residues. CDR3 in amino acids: CASSPVEDTQYS. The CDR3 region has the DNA TGTGCCAGCAGCCCCGTAGAAGATACGCAGTATTCT.

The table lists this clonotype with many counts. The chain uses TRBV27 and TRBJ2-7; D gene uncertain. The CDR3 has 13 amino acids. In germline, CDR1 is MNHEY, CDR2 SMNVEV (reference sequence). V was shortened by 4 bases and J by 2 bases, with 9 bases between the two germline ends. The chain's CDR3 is CASSSRQTYEQYF. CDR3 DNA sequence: TGTGCCAGCAGTTCTCGGCAGACCTACGAGCAGTACTTC.